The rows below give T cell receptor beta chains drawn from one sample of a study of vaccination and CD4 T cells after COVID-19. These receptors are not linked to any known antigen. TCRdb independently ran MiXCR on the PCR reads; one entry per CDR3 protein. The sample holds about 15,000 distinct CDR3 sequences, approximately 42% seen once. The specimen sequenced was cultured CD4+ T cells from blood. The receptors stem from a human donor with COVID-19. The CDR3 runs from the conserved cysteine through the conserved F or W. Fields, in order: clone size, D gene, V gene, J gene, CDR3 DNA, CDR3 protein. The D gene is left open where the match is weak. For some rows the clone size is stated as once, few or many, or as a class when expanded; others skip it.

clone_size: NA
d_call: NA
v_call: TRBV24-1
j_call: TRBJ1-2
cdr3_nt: TGTGCCACCAGTGACGCAGGGGTCTCTAACTATGGCTACACCTTC
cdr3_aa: CATSDAGVSNYGYTF

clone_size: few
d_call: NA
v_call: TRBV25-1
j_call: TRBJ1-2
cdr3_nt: TGTGCCAGCAGGGTCGCCGACGGGACTAACTATGGCTACACCTTC
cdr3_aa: CASRVADGTNYGYTF

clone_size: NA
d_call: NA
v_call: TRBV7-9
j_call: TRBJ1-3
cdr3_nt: TGTGCCAGCAGCTTAGCCGGAAACACCATATATTTT
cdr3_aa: CASSLAGNTIYF

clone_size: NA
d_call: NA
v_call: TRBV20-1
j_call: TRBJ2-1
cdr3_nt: TGCAGTGCTAGGAGGGAGAATGAGCAGTTCTTC
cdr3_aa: CSARRENEQFF

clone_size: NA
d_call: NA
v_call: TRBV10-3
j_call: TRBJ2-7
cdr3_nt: TGTGCCATCATGGGACCGAGCTCCTACGAGCAGTACTTC
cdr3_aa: CAIMGPSSYEQYF

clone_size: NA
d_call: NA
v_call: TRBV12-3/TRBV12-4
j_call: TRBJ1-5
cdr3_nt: TGTGCCAGCAGTTTAGCGCGACGGAGGAGCAATCAGCCCCAGCATTTT
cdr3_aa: CASSLARRRSNQPQHF

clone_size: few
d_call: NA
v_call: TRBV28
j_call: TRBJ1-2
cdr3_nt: TGTGCCAGCAGTTGGGCGGGGGATGGCTACACCTTC
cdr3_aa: CASSWAGDGYTF

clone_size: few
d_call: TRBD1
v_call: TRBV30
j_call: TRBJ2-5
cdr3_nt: TGTGCCTGGACAATACAGGGGGCACAGGAGACCCAGTACTTC
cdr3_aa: CAWTIQGAQETQYF

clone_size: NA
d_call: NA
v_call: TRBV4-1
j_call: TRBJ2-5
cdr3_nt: TGCGCCAGCAGCCAAGAGGGAGGTCCGGAGACCCAGTACTTC
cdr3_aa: CASSQEGGPETQYF

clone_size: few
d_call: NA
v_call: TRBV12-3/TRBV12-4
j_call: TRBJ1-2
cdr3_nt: TGTGCCAGCAGTCCAAGCTATGGCTACACCTTC
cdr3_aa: CASSPSYGYTF

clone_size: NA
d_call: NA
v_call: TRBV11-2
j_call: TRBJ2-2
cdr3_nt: TGTGCCAGCAGAGAACCGGGACGACTTACGACCAACACCGGGGAGCTGTTTTTT
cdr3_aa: CASREPGRLTTNTGELFF

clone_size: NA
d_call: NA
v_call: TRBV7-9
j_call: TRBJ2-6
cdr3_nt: TGTGCCAGCAGCCCTAGGGACGTAGCCGAAGTGGGGGCCAACGTCCTGACTTTC
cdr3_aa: CASSPRDVAEVGANVLTF

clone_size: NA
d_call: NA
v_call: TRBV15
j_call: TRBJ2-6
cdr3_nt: TGTGCCACCAGCAGAGATTTCAGGGGCTCTGGGGCCAACGTCCTGACTTTC
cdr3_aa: CATSRDFRGSGANVLTF

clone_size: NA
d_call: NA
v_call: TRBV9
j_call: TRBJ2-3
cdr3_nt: TGTGCCAGCACGCCCGGGGACCGCACAGATACGCAGTATTTT
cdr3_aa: CASTPGDRTDTQYF

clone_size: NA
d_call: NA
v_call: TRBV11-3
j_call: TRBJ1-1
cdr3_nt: TGTGCCAGCAGCCAGGACAGCTACACTGAAGCTTTCTTT
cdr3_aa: CASSQDSYTEAFF

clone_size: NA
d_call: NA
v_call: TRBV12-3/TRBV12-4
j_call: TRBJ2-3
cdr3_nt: TGTGCCAGCAGTTTTTTCGCGGGGCGCACAGATACGCAGTATTTT
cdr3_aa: CASSFFAGRTDTQYF

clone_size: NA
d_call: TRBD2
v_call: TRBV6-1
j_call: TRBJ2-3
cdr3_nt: TGTGCCAGCAGCGGGGGGTACAGCACAGATACGCAGTATTTT
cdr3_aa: CASSGGYSTDTQYF

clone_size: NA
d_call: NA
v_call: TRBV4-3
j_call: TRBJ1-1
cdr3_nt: TGCGCCAGCAGCCAAGATCCCGCAGGGTTTACTGAAGCTTTCTTT
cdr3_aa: CASSQDPAGFTEAFF

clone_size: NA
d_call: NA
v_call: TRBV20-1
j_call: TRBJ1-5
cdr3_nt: TGCAGTGCTAGAGTGGCAGGGATTAGCAATCAGCCCCAGCATTTT
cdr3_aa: CSARVAGISNQPQHF

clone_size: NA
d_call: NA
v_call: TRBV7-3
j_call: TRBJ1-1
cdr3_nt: TGTGCCAGCAGCTTGGGGCCGCCCGGATCTTTCTTT
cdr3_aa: CASSLGPPGSFF

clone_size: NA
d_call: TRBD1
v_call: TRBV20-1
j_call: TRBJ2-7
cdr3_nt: TGCAGTGCTAGTACCGACAGGGGCTCCTACGAGCAGTACTTC
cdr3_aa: CSASTDRGSYEQYF

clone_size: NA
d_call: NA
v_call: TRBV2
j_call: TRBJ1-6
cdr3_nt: TGTGCCAGCAGTGAAAGGGTAGGGTCACCCCTCCACTTT
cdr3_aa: CASSERVGSPLHF

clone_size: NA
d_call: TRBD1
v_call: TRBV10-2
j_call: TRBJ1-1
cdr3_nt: TGCGCCAGCAGTGAGGGGGACAGCACTGAAGCTTTCTTT
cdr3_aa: CASSEGDSTEAFF

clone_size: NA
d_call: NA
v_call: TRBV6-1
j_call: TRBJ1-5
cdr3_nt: TGTGCCAGCAGTCCCGGGGGGTTGGCGGGCAATCAGCCCCAGCATTTT
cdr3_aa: CASSPGGLAGNQPQHF

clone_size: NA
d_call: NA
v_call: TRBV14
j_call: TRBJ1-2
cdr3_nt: TGTGCCAGCAGCCACCAGGAGAGCTATGGCTACACCTTC
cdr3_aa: CASSHQESYGYTF

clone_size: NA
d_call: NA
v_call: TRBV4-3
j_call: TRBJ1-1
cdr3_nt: TGCGCCAGCAGCCAAGTATTAGGCGGGAAGACTGAAGCTTTCTTT
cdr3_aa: CASSQVLGGKTEAFF

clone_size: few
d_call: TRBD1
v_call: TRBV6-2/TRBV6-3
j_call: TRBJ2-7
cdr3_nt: TGTGCCAGCAAAGAGTCTCCGGGACAGGGGACCTACGAGCAGTACTTC
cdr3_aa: CASKESPGQGTYEQYF

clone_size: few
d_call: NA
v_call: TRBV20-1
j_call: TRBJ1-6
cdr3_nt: TGCAGTGCTAAAGGGGTTGGAAATTCACCCCTCCACTTT
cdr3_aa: CSAKGVGNSPLHF

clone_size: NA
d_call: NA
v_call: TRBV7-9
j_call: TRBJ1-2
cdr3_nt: TGTGCCAGCAGCTTAGCAAACAGGGTCGGGGGCTACACCTTC
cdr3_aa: CASSLANRVGGYTF

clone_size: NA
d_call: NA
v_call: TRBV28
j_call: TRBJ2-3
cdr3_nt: TGTGCCAGCAGTTCAATGACCCGACAGGCTTCAGATACGCAGTATTTT
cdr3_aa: CASSSMTRQASDTQYF

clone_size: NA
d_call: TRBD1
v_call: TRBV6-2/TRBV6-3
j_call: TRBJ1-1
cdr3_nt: TGTGCCAGCAGTTCGACAGGGACTGAAGCTTTCTTT
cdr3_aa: CASSSTGTEAFF

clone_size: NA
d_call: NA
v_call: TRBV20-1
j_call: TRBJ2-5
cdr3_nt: TGCAGTGCTAGAGTCTCGGCAGAAGAGACCCAGTACTTC
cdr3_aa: CSARVSAEETQYF

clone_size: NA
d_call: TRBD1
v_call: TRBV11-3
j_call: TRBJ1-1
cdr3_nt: TGTGCCAGCAGCTTCATGGGACAGGGGAACACTGAAGCTTTCTTT
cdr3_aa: CASSFMGQGNTEAFF

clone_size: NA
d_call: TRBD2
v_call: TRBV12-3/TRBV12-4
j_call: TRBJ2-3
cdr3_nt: TGTGCCAGCGCCGAGCGGGGGTTCACAGATACGCAGTATTTT
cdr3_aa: CASAERGFTDTQYF

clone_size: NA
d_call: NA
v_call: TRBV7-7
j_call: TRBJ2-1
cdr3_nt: TGTGCTAGCAGCCCGACGACTGGGAGCTCCTACAATGAGCAGTTCTTC
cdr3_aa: CASSPTTGSSYNEQFF

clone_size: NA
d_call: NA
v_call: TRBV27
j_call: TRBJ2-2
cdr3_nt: TGTGCCAGCAGTTTCGCCAGGGTGAACACCGGGGAGCTGTTTTTT
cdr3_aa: CASSFARVNTGELFF

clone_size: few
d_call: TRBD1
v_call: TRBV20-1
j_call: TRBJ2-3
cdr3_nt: TGCAGTGCTATCGGGACAGACGGGTCGGATACGCAGTATTTT
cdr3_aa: CSAIGTDGSDTQYF

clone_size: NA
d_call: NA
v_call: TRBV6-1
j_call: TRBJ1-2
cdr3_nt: TGTGCCAGCAGTCCCCGAGCTAAAACAGGTTCCCCTAACTATGGCTACACCTTC
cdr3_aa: CASSPRAKTGSPNYGYTF

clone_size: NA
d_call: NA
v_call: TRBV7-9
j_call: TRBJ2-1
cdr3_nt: TGTGCCAGCACCCGGGGGGCGCACAATGAGCAGTTCTTC
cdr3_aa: CASTRGAHNEQFF

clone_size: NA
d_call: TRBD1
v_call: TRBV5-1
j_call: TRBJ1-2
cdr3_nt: TGCGCCAGCAGCTTGGGGGACAGGGCGTATGGCTACACCTTC
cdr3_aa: CASSLGDRAYGYTF

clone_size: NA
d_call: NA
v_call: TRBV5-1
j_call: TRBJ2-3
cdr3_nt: TGCGCCAGCAGCTTGGGTGGGGAGTCAGATACGCAGTATTTT
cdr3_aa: CASSLGGESDTQYF

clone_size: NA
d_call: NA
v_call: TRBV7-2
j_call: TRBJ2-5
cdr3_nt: TGTGCCAGCAGCTTTCGACTGACCGAGACCCAGTACTTC
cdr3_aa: CASSFRLTETQYF

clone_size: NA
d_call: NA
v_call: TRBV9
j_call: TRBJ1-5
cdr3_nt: TGTGCCAGCAGCGTAGGCCGGGGCAATCAGCCCCAGCATTTT
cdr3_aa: CASSVGRGNQPQHF

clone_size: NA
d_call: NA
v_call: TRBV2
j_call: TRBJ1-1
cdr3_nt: TGTGCCAGCAGTCCGGACAGTGGGAGCACTGAAGCTTTCTTT
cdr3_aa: CASSPDSGSTEAFF

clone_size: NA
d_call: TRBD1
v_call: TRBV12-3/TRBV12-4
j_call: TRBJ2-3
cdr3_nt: TGTGCCAGCAGTTTGGGACAGGGACCCACAGATACGCAGTATTTT
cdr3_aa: CASSLGQGPTDTQYF

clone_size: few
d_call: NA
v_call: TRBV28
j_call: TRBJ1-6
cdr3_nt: TGTGCCAGCAGTGCGTCTAGGGACCCTCGACACTATAATTCACCCCTCCACTTT
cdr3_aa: CASSASRDPRHYNSPLHF

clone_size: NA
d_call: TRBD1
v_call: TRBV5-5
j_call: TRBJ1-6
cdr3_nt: TGTGCCAGCAGCTCGCAGGGGGTAGATAATTCACCCCTCCACTTT
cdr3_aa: CASSSQGVDNSPLHF

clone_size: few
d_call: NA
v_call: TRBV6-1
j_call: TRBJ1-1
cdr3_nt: TGTGCCAGCAGCCGTATGGGGAACACTGAAGCTTTCTTT
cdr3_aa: CASSRMGNTEAFF